This TCR beta chain was identified during a study of T-cell reconstitution after alpha-beta-depleted transplantation in children. Whole-study results and caveats: Reportedly, roughly two months post-transplant, alpha-beta T cells arose from several hundred expanded graft clones. Among T cells one year after transplant, newly produced cells accounted for most counts and diversity. Day-60 TCRbeta diversity that was high in some patients was derived from surviving recipient T cells and thymic progenitors.

As concerns this clonotype: Antigen: not known.

CDR3 length: 18 residues. Germline CDR1 and CDR2: SGHAT and FQNNGV. The ends were cut back, 5 bases at V and 5 bases at J, with 22 bases in the middle. The library targeted TCRbeta and was prepared with unique molecular identifiers. TCRdb reprocessed the PCR reads with MiXCR, giving one entry per CDR3 protein. This repertoire shows some 350,000 distinct CDR3 sequences, around 15% found once; its top ten account for around 41%. This TCR was recovered from a male patient between 2 and 10 years old who had a stem cell transplant for acute lymphoblastic leukemia, so the T cells may come from the graft donor. The sequencing used PBMCs, mostly from graft donor cells, collected 360 days after TCRalphabeta/CD19-depleted stem cell transplant. The chain carries TRBV11-2 and TRBJ1-6; D is ambiguous. CDR3 sequence (DNA): TGTGCCAGCAGCCAGACCCGTAGGATAGGCGCTGATAATTCACCCCTCCACTTT. Translated, it gives CASSQTRRIGADNSPLHF.